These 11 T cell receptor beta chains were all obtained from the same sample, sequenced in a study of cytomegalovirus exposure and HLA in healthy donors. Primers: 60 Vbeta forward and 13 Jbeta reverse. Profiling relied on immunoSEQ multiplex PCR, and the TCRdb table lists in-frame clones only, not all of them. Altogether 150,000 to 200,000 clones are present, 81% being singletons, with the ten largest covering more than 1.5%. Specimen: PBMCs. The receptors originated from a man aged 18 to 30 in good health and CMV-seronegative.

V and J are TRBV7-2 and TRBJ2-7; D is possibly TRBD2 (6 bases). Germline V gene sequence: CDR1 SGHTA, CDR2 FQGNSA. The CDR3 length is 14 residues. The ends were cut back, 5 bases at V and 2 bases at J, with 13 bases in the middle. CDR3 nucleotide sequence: TGTGCCAGCAGCCACCGGGACTTACCCTACGAGCAGTACTTC. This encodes CASSHRDLPYEQYF.

The CDR3 DNA reads as TGCGCCAGCAGCCATCCGGGACAGGGGGTGAACACTGAAGCTTTCTTT. Protein product: CASSHPGQGVNTEAFF. This chain connects TRBV4-1 to TRBJ1-1, with 11 positions matching TRBD1. The V segment lost 3 bases and the J segment 0 bases; nucleotides outside the gene matches: 3. The length of the CDR3 is 16 residues. CDR1 MGHRA and CDR2 YSYEKL come from the germline V gene.

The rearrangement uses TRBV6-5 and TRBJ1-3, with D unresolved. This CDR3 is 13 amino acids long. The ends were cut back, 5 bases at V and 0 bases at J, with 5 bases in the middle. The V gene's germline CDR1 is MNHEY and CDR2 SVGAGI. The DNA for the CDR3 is TGTGCCAGCAGTCTAAGCTCTGGAAACACCATATATTTT. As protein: CASSLSSGNTIYF.

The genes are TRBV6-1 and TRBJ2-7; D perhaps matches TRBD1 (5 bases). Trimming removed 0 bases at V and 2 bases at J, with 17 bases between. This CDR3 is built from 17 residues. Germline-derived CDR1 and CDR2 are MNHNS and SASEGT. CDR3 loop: CASSEAVGQGITYEQYF. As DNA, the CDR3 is TGTGCCAGCAGTGAAGCGGTCGGGCAGGGTATTACCTACGAGCAGTACTTC.

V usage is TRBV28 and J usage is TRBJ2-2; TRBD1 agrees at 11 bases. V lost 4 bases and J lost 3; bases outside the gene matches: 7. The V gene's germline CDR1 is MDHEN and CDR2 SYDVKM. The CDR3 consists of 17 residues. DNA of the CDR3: TGTGCCAGCAGTTCTCCCGGGACAGGGGGATACACCGGGGAGCTGTTTTTT. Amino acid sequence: CASSSPGTGGYTGELFF.

CDR3 region: CASSPTREAEAFF. CDR3 sequence (DNA): TGTGCCAGCTCACCAACCAGGGAGGCTGAAGCTTTCTTT. This rearrangement joins TRBV18 to TRBJ1-1, with TRBD1 as a possible D gene (5 bases). Looked up from germline, CDR1 is KGHSH and CDR2 is LQKENI. The CDR3 runs 13 residues. Trimming cost V 2 bases and J 6 bases, with 10 bases left between them.

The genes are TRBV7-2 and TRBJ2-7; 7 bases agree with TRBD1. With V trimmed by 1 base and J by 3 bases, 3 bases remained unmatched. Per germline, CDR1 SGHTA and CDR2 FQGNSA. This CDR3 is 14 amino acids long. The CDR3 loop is CASSLVAGGYEQYF. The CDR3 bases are TGTGCCAGCAGCTTAGTTGCAGGGGGCTACGAGCAGTACTTC.

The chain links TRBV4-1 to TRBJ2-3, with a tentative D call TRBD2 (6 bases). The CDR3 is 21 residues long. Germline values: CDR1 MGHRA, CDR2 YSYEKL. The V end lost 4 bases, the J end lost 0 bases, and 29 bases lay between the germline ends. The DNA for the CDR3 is TGCGCCAGCAGCCGATGGTCCCACCGCCCTAGCGCCCTTCCTAGCACAGATACGCAGTATTTT. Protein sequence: CASSRWSHRPSALPSTDTQYF.

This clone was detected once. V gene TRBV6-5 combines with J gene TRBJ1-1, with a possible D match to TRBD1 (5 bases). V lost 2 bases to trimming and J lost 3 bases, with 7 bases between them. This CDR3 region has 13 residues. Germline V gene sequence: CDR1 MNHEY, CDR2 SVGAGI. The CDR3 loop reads CASSYRGDTEAFF. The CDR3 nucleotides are TGTGCCAGCAGTTACCGGGGGGACACTGAAGCTTTCTTT.

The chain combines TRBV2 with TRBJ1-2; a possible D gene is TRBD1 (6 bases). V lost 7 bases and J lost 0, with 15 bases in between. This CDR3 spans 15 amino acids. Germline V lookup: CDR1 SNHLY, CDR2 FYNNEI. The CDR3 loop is CASKREQGSNYGYTF. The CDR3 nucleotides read TGTGCCAGCAAAAGAGAGCAGGGGTCTAACTATGGCTACACCTTC.

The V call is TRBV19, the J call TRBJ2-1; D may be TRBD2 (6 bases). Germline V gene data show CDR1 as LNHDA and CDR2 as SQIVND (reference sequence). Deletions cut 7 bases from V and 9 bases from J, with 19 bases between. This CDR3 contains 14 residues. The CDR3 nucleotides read TGTGCCAGTAACCGTTGGGGGGACCGGGGTGAGCAGTTCTTC. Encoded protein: CASNRWGDRGEQFF.